Shown below are 18 T cell receptor beta chains from a single sample sequenced in a study of T cell responses to AZD1222 COVID-19 vaccine. The repertoire was sequenced with immunoSEQ multiplex PCR; TCRdb's copy has only in-frame clones and lacks some. There are approximately 74,000 clones in the sample; about nine tenths occur only once, and about 2.4% lies in the top ten. The specimen was peripheral blood, collected on day 0 of AZD1222 vaccination. These receptors were obtained from an adult in good health.

The rearrangement joins TRBV5-1 to TRBJ2-7, with D perhaps being TRBD1 or TRBD2 (5 bases each). The CDR3 covers 15 residues. Trimming left V 4 bases short and J 5 bases short, with 19 bases between. From germline, CDR1 is SGHRS and CDR2 YFSETQ. CDR3 protein: CASSALGQGAHEQYF. The DNA for the CDR3 is TGCGCCAGCAGCGCCCTGGGGCAGGGAGCCCACGAGCAGTACTTC.

The rearrangement joins TRBV6-2 or TRBV6-3 to TRBJ2-5, with 7 bases that match TRBD1. The germline V gene has CDR1 MNHEY and CDR2 SVGEGT. The CDR3 is 14 residues long. V lost 2 bases to trimming and J lost 5 bases; unmatched junction nucleotides: 5. The CDR3 sequence: CASSYTTGWETQYF. Here the CDR3 DNA reads TGTGCCAGCAGTTACACGACAGGGTGGGAGACCCAGTACTTC.

This clone was detected only a few times. The chain carries TRBV19 and TRBJ2-7; 11 positions agree with TRBD2. This CDR3 region has 17 residues. V lost 5 bases, J lost 4 bases, and 13 bases stayed unmatched. Germline loops: CDR1 LNHDA, CDR2 SQIVND (reference sequence). CDR3 loop: CASSSRLAGSGWYEQYF. CDR3 sequence (DNA): TGTGCCAGTAGTTCGAGACTAGCGGGAAGTGGATGGTACGAGCAGTACTTC. Full variable domain (outside the CDR3, taken from reference TRBV19 and TRBJ2-7): DGGITQSPKYLFRKEGQNVTLSCEQNLNHDAMYWYRQDPGQGLRLIYYSQIVNDFQKGDIAEGYSVSREKKESFPLTVTSAQKNPTAFYLCASSSRLAGSGWYEQYFGPGTRLTVT.

This clone came up once. The junction departs from germline at one end; a sequencing error may be responsible. The chain couples TRBV27 to TRBJ2-1, with D perhaps being TRBD1 or TRBD2 (6 bases each). CDR3 length equals 14 residues. Germline V gives CDR1 MNHEY, CDR2 SMNVEV (reference sequence). The CDR3 DNA reads as TGTGCCACCAGTATGGGGGGACAATACAATGAGCAGTTCTTC. Translation gives CATSMGGQYNEQFF.

The gene calls are TRBV9 and TRBJ1-3; possibly TRBD1 for D (5 bases). CDR1 SGDLS and CDR2 YYNGEE come from the germline V gene. This CDR3 has 18 residues. V was clipped by 0 bases and J by 0 bases, with 16 bases between them. CDR3 in amino acids: CASSVAGPGAASGNTIYF. In DNA form, the CDR3 reads TGTGCCAGCAGCGTAGCTGGACCTGGGGCAGCCTCTGGAAACACCATATATTTT.

The V call is TRBV7-3, the J call TRBJ1-1; 7 positions match TRBD1. The CDR3 is 15 amino acids. V shed 4 bases and J 2 bases; nucleotides not matched to a gene: 7. CDR1 is SGHTA, CDR2 FQGTGA, per germline. This CDR3 reads CASSSQGRENTEAFF. CDR3 in DNA: TGTGCCAGCAGCTCACAGGGGAGGGAAAACACTGAAGCTTTCTTT.

The V and J genes are TRBV7-8 and TRBJ1-6, with D hard to call. The ends were cut back, 2 bases at V and 0 bases at J, with 11 bases in the middle. The CDR3 is 17 residues long. Germline CDR1 reads SGHVS; CDR2 reads FQNEAQ. The CDR3 reads CASSLTPVSSYNSPLHF. The CDR3 DNA reads as TGTGCCAGCAGCTTAACCCCCGTGAGCTCCTATAATTCACCCCTCCACTTT.

This sequence joins TRBV9 and TRBJ2-5; the D is unclear. Germline values: CDR1 SGDLS, CDR2 YYNGEE. CDR3 length: 14 amino acids. V lost 3 bases and J lost 0, with 9 bases in between. DNA for the CDR3: TGTGCCAGCAGCGAGGACGGGTACCAAGAGACCCAGTACTTC. Translation: CASSEDGYQETQYF.

V and J are TRBV2 and TRBJ2-3; 7 bases line up with TRBD1. Unmatched junction bases numbered 13, after V lost 8 bases and J lost 14 bases. The CDR3 consists of 12 residues. The V gene's germline CDR1 is SNHLY and CDR2 FYNNEI. Written as DNA, the CDR3 is TGTGCCAGCGGCTTGACAGGGACAAAATTGTATTTT. This translates into CASGLTGTKLYF.

CDR3: CASSATGLPETQYF. In DNA form, the CDR3 reads TGTGCCAGTAGCGCAACAGGGTTACCCGAGACCCAGTACTTC. The J gene is TRBJ2-5, the V gene TRBV19, with D tentatively TRBD1 (6 bases). Trimming took 6 bases from V and 5 from J, leaving 16 bases between them. Germline assignment: CDR1 LNHDA and CDR2 SQIVND (reference sequence). The CDR3 has 14 residues.

This clone was recorded once. The V and J genes are TRBV4-1 and TRBJ1-6, with D perhaps matching TRBD1 (5 bases). The CDR3 extends over 19 amino acids. Trimming took 4 bases from V and 6 from J, leaving 25 bases between them. Germline values: CDR1 MGHRA, CDR2 YSYEKL. CDR3 protein: CASSRVPGTDDLGNSPLHF. Written as DNA, the CDR3 is TGCGCCAGCAGCCGAGTCCCGGGGACGGACGACCTGGGTAATTCACCCCTCCACTTT.

CDR3 protein: CASSYDSHNEQFF. The CDR3 DNA follows: TGTGCCAGCAGTTACGACAGCCACAATGAGCAGTTCTTC. The chain combines TRBV6-6 with TRBJ2-1; D possibly corresponds to TRBD1 (5 bases). V lost 2 bases, J lost 5 bases, and 7 bases lay in between. CDR1 and CDR2 from the germline V gene are MNHNY and SVGAGI (reference sequence). CDR3 size: 13 residues.

The V and J genes are TRBV27 and TRBJ2-1; D is unclear. Germline V lookup: CDR1 MNHEY, CDR2 SMNVEV (reference sequence). V lost 1 base and J lost 2, with 9 bases in between. The CDR3 loop spans 15 amino acids. CDR3 sequence reads: CASSLWAGTYNEQFF. CDR3 coding DNA: TGTGCCAGCAGTTTATGGGCAGGAACCTACAATGAGCAGTTCTTC.

The chain has TRBV18 and TRBJ1-3; D is possibly TRBD1 (6 bases). With 3 bases removed from V and 0 bases from J, the gap between germline ends came to 9 bases. Per the germline V gene, CDR1 is KGHSH and CDR2 is LQKENI. The CDR3 length is 15 residues. The CDR3 region is CASSPNRDSGNTIYF. DNA for the CDR3: TGTGCCAGCTCACCTAACAGGGACTCTGGAAACACCATATATTTT.

This clone appeared a few times. The V and J genes are TRBV30 and TRBJ1-1, with 8 nucleotides matching TRBD1. Germline V gene lookup returns CDR1 GTSNPN and CDR2 SVGIG (reference sequence). This CDR3 comprises 13 residues. V gave up 0 bases and J gave up 6 bases; unmatched junction bases: 3. Here the CDR3 reads CAWSVTGGAEAFF. In nucleotides, the CDR3 is TGTGCCTGGAGTGTAACAGGGGGTGCTGAAGCTTTCTTT.

The CDR3 region has the DNA TGTGCCTGGGAGACAGGGTACAATTCACCCCTCCACTTT. Residues: CAWETGYNSPLHF. The chain joins TRBV30 to TRBJ1-6, with 7 bases that match TRBD1. Germline V CDR1 and CDR2: GTSNPN, SVGIG (reference sequence). V lost 5 bases to trimming and J lost 7 bases; unmatched junction nucleotides: 5. The CDR3 has 13 residues.

The chain combines TRBV12-3 or TRBV12-4 with TRBJ2-7; D gene uncertain. With 6 bases removed from V and 6 bases from J, the gap between germline ends came to 15 bases. The CDR3 runs 13 residues. CDR3 bases: TGTGCCAGCAGCCGCCTCGGGTCGGGCGAGCAGTACTTC. Its protein product is CASSRLGSGEQYF.

The chain joins TRBV7-8 to TRBJ1-2, with 9 positions matching TRBD1. The CDR3 extends over 13 amino acids. The V and J ends lost 5 bases and 4 bases, in that order; junction bases with no gene match: 2. CDR1 and CDR2 from the germline V gene are SGHVS and FQNEAQ. Here the CDR3 DNA reads TGTGCCAGCAGCAGGGGACAGGGCTATGGCTACACCTTC. Protein sequence: CASSRGQGYGYTF.